A selection of T cell receptor beta chains follows, all from one sample in a study of T cell responses to AZD1222 COVID-19 vaccine. Profiling relied on immunoSEQ multiplex PCR, and the TCRdb table lists in-frame clones only, not all of them. The table records roughly 150,000 clones, 85% to 95% of them present only once. Specimen: peripheral blood, collected 28 days after the second AZD1222 dose. The receptors stem from an adult who received the AZD1222 COVID-19 vaccine. Each CDR3 is given with its conserved first and last residue. D genes are given only for firm matches. Only some rows state a clone size, as once, few, many or a class for expanded clones.

>TRBJ1-1|-|TRBV5-8|-
TGTGCCAGCAAATTACAGGGAGTGTACACTGAAGCTTTCTTT
CASKLQGVYTEAFF
>TRBJ1-3|-|TRBV25-1|-
TGTGCCAGCAGTGAAAAACCTGAGGGAAACACCATATATTTT
CASSEKPEGNTIYF
>TRBJ2-1|-|TRBV9|TRBD2
TGTGCCAGCAGCGGGGCTAGCGGGGGCCCTTACAATGAGCAGTTCTTC
CASSGASGGPYNEQFF
>TRBJ2-3|-|TRBV30|-
TGTGCCTGGAGTGTAACCGATACGCAGTATTTT
CAWSVTDTQYF
>TRBJ2-1|-|TRBV18|-
TGTGCCAGCTCACCAATCGGTGGAATTCACAATGAGCAGTTCTTC
CASSPIGGIHNEQFF
>TRBJ2-7|-|TRBV2|-
TGTGCCAGCAGGGACACCGTCTACGAGCAGTACTTC
CASRDTVYEQYF
>TRBJ2-1|-|TRBV5-1|TRBD1
TGCGCCAGCAGGGCCGGGACAGGGAATGAGCAGTTCTTC
CASRAGTGNEQFF
>TRBJ1-5|-|TRBV27|-
TGTGCCAGCAGTTACCAGGGTAATCAGCCCCAGCATTTT
CASSYQGNQPQHF
>TRBJ1-2|-|TRBV3-1/TRBV3-2|-
TGTGCCAGCAGCCAGGGAGCGAGGGCCGCTATTGGCTACACCTTC
CASSQGARAAIGYTF
>TRBJ2-6|-|TRBV23-1|-
TGCGCCAGCAGTCAATCGGGGCCCATGCAACCCCCTGACTCTGGGGCCAACGTCCTGACTTTC
CASSQSGPMQPPDSGANVLTF
>TRBJ2-7|-|TRBV4-1|TRBD2
TGCGCCAGCAGCCAAGATCTAGGCAGCGGGGGATCCTACGAGCAGTACTTC
CASSQDLGSGGSYEQYF
>TRBJ1-1|-|TRBV29-1|-
TGCAGCGTGCACAGGGTGACGAACACTGAAGCTTTCTTT
CSVHRVTNTEAFF
>TRBJ1-4|once|TRBV2|-
TGTGCCAGCAAAGGGACTGGGACCACTAATGAAAAACTGTTTTTT
CASKGTGTTNEKLFF
>TRBJ2-5|-|TRBV9|-
TGTGCCAGCAGCGTAGAAGGGCGAGAGACCCAGTACTTC
CASSVEGRETQYF
>TRBJ2-7|once|TRBV7-2|-
TGTGCCAGCAGCCACGCGGGACTCGGCTACGAGCAGTACTTC
CASSHAGLGYEQYF
>TRBJ2-1|-|TRBV30|TRBD1
TGTGCCTGGAGTAAGGGGACAGGGGGTAGGAGTGAGCAGTTCTTC
CAWSKGTGGRSEQFF
>TRBJ2-1|-|TRBV11-3|-
TGTGCCAGCAGCTTGACCAACAGGGATTTCTACAATGAGCAGTTCTTC
CASSLTNRDFYNEQFF
>TRBJ1-2|-|TRBV7-2|-
TGTGCCAGCAGCTTTTCCAGGGACGGTGGCTACACCTTC
CASSFSRDGGYTF
>TRBJ2-2|-|TRBV30|-
TGTGCCTGGAGTGCCTTTGGGACCGGGGAGCTGTTTTTT
CAWSAFGTGELFF
>TRBJ1-4|-|TRBV30|-
TGTGCCTGGAGTCCAGGGGTCGTGAGGACTAATGAAAAACTGTTTTTT
CAWSPGVVRTNEKLFF
>TRBJ2-1|-|TRBV6-1|-
TGTGCCAGCAGTGAGTCCGGGGATAGGTACAATGAGCAGTTCTTC
CASSESGDRYNEQFF
>TRBJ2-7|-|TRBV19|-
TGTGCCAGTCAACCGGGACTGCTTGGGTACGAGCAGTACTTC
CASQPGLLGYEQYF
>TRBJ2-1|-|TRBV12-3/TRBV12-4|TRBD1
TGTGCCAGCAGTTGGACAGGGAAGGCGTTCTTC
CASSWTGKAFF
>TRBJ1-1|-|TRBV5-1|-
TGCGCCAGCAGCTTTTGGGGAGGGGGGAACACTGAAGCTTTCTTT
CASSFWGGGNTEAFF
>TRBJ2-5|-|TRBV19|TRBD1
TGTGCCAGTAGTAGGGACAGGCGGGAGACCCAGTACTTC
CASSRDRRETQYF
>TRBJ2-7|-|TRBV30|-
TGTGCCTGGAGTGGTCTACGCTACGAGCAGTACTTC
CAWSGLRYEQYF
>TRBJ1-5|-|TRBV2|-
TGTGCCAGCCACAGGGAAAATAGCAATCAGCCCCAGCATTTT
CASHRENSNQPQHF
>TRBJ2-7|few|TRBV18|-
TGTGCCAGCTCACCCTCTAATAATTACGAGCAGTACTTC
CASSPSNNYEQYF
>TRBJ2-7|-|TRBV7-2|-
TGTGCCAGCAGCTTAGGCAGGGCCTCCTACGAGCAGTACTTC
CASSLGRASYEQYF
>TRBJ1-1|-|TRBV6-5|TRBD1
TGTGCCAGCAGTCTGACAGGGGGGAACACTGAAGCTTTCTTT
CASSLTGGNTEAFF
>TRBJ1-1|-|TRBV6-2/TRBV6-3|-
TGTGCCAGCAGTTGGGTGGATGACACTGAAGCTTTCTTT
CASSWVDDTEAFF
>TRBJ2-7|-|TRBV10-3|TRBD2
TGTGCCATCAATAGCGGGGGCGCCTACGAGCAGTACTTC
CAINSGGAYEQYF
>TRBJ2-1|-|TRBV3-1/TRBV3-2|TRBD2
TGTGCCAGCAGCAGCGGACTAGCGGACCTATACAATGAGCAGTTCTTC
CASSSGLADLYNEQFF
>TRBJ2-1|-|TRBV28|TRBD1
TGTGCCAGCAGTACCGGGACAGGGGGCGCAGGACCCATCTACAATGAGCAGTTCTTC
CASSTGTGGAGPIYNEQFF
>TRBJ1-1|-|TRBV5-1|TRBD1
TGCGCCAGCAGCCTGGACAGGGTCGCTAGAGAAGCTTTCTTT
CASSLDRVAREAFF
>TRBJ2-1|once|TRBV5-1|TRBD2
TGCGCCAGCAGCACCCGACTAGCGGGGGGGCTAAGGAATGAGCAGTTCTTC
CASSTRLAGGLRNEQFF
>TRBJ2-1|-|TRBV5-1|TRBD2
TGCGCCAGCAGCGGGACTAGCCAAAAGGGCTGGAATGAGCAGTTCTTC
CASSGTSQKGWNEQFF
>TRBJ1-4|-|TRBV7-9|-
TGTGCCAGCAGCCTGCGGGACCAAGCTAATGAAAAACTGTTTTTT
CASSLRDQANEKLFF
>TRBJ2-1|-|TRBV7-3|TRBD2
TGTGCCAGCAGCTCCGCCGGGACTAGCGGGAGTTGGGATGAGCAGTTCTTC
CASSSAGTSGSWDEQFF
>TRBJ1-1|-|TRBV30|-
TGTGCCTGGAGTCCTTCGAACACTGAAGCTTTCTTT
CAWSPSNTEAFF
>TRBJ2-7|-|TRBV3-1/TRBV3-2|-
TGTGCCAGCAGTCCGAGCGGTCCGTACGAGCAGTACTTC
CASSPSGPYEQYF
>TRBJ1-3|-|TRBV18|TRBD1
TGTGCCAGCTCAGAGGACAGGGGTTCTGGAAACACCATATATTTT
CASSEDRGSGNTIYF
>TRBJ2-2|-|TRBV19|-
TGTGCCAGTAGGTTTTCGGCGGGGACCGGGGAGCTGTTTTTT
CASRFSAGTGELFF
>TRBJ1-3|-|TRBV7-8|-
TGTGCCAGCCTCCCCTTGGGCTCTGGAAACACCATATATTTT
CASLPLGSGNTIYF
>TRBJ2-7|-|TRBV21-1|-
TGTGCCAGCAGCAAAGACCGACAGGGGGCATCCTTC
CASSKDRQGASF
>TRBJ2-1|-|TRBV12-3/TRBV12-4|-
TGTGCCAGCAGTTTATGGCGGAACAATGAGCAGTTCTTC
CASSLWRNNEQFF
>TRBJ2-3|-|TRBV3-1/TRBV3-2|-
TGTGCCAGCAGTTGGGGCAGTCGTGCCTCTAGCACAGATACGCAGTATTTT
CASSWGSRASSTDTQYF
>TRBJ2-7|few|TRBV12-5|TRBD2
TGTGCTAGTGATCGCGGGGGCTCCTACGAGCAGTACTTC
CASDRGGSYEQYF
>TRBJ1-6|-|TRBV5-6|TRBD1
TGTGCCAGCAGCTATGGACAGGGATATTCACCCCTCCACTTT
CASSYGQGYSPLHF
>TRBJ1-3|-|TRBV18|-
TGTGCCAGCTCACCACGTGGGACCTCTGGAAACACCATATATTTT
CASSPRGTSGNTIYF
>TRBJ2-2|few|TRBV5-6|-
TGTGCCAGCAGCTTAACGGTTAACACCGGGGAGCTGTTTTTT
CASSLTVNTGELFF
>TRBJ2-2|-|TRBV6-6|TRBD1
TGTGCCAGCAGTTACTCGGGGCAGGGGGACACCGGGGAGCTGTTTTTT
CASSYSGQGDTGELFF
>TRBJ2-2|-|TRBV24-1|-
TGTGCCACCAGTGATTCAGTCGTTGGGGAGCTGTTTTTT
CATSDSVVGELFF